The TCR beta chain under discussion was sequenced for a study of metastatic and nonmetastatic thyroid tumors. TCRdb used MiXCR to call clones anew from the PCR reads. The sample includes around 40,000 clones, approximately 26% of them seen just once. As regards this clone: One end of the junction fails to match germline, which may point to a read error.

All patients were untreated before thyroid surgery. Per the germline V gene, CDR1 is MDHEN and CDR2 is SYDVKM. This CDR3 has 13 residues. The clonotype was recovered from a female donor with papillary thyroid cancer or a benign thyroid nodule (not recorded which). Some clones in this sample may be carry-over from other donors' samples. The sample consisted of blood. This sequence joins TRBV28 and TRBJ1-1; D not resolved. DNA for the CDR3: TGCGCCAGCAGTTTTGGGGTGGTCACTGAAGCTTTCTTT. This codes for CASSFGVVTEAFF.